The present T cell receptor beta chain was sequenced within a study of T-cell reconstitution after alpha-beta-depleted transplantation in children (dated by TCRdb to the mid-2010s). About the full investigation: Using TCR repertoire profiling, the study quantitatively followed how T-cell immune reconstitution unfolded in children after TCRalphabeta/CD19-depleted allogeneic hematopoietic cell transplantation.

Library creation used PCR. Instrument on record: Illumina HiSeq 2500. TCR libraries were prepared with molecular barcoding, using unique molecular identifiers to normalize TCRbeta repertoire quantification. TCRdb passed the public sequencing reads through fastp at Q25 and MiXCR, retaining productive beta sequences. Merged by CDR3 protein, the rows form single entries marked with the most common genes and DNA. The sample profile shows about 540,000 distinct CDR3 sequences; around 17% of them were found once. 2.5% to 3.5% of the sample is held by the ten biggest clonotypes. With respect to this clonotype: This receptor's antigen is unknown. It may be a read error: a sequence one base away is much more abundant.

Its CDR3 holds 13 amino acids, cysteine through phenylalanine. Of all the DNA, just the CDR3 is kept, 39 bases in frame from base 1. Trimmed from V: 6 bases; trimmed from J: 9 bases; junction bases lacking a gene match: 10. From a lookup of the germline V gene (reference sequence), CDR1 and CDR2 are MNHEY and SMNVEV. The specimen was PBMCs from the stem cell graft donor, collected from the stem cell graft. The V and J genes are TRBV27 and TRBJ1-2; TRBD1 lines up with 7 middle nucleotides. This TCR derives from a human donor who donated a stem cell graft to a child with acute lymphoblastic leukemia. CDR3 protein: CASSPTGAGSYTF. The DNA sequence follows: TGTGCCAGCAGCCCAACAGGGGCGGGTAGCTACACCTTC.